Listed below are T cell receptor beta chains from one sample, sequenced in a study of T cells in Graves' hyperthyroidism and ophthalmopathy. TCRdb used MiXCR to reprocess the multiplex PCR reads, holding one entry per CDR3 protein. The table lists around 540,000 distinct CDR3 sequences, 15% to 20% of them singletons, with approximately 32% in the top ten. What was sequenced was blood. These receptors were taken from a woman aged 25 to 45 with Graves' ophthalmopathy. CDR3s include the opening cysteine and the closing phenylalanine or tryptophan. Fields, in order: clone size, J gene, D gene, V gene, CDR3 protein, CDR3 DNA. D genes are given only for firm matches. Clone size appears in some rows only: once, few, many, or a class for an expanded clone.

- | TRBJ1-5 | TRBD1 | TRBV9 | CASSVEAGGGQPQHF | TGTGCCAGCAGCGTAGAGGCAGGGGGTGGTCAGCCCCAGCATTTT
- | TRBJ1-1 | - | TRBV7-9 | CASSFEQHPSAFF | TGTGCCAGCAGCTTCGAACAGCACCCTTCAGCTTTCTTT
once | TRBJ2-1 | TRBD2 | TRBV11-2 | CASSLGDRGLAGAGNEQFF | TGTGCCAGCAGCTTAGGGGACAGGGGACTAGCGGGAGCGGGCAATGAGCAGTTCTTC
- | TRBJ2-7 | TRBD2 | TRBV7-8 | CASSFRLAGARGAYEQYF | TGTGCCAGCAGCTTTAGGCTAGCGGGAGCTCGGGGGGCTTACGAGCAGTACTTC
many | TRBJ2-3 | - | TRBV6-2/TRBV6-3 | CAGKGRNTDTQYF | TGTGCCGGGAAAGGACGGAACACAGATACGCAGTATTTT
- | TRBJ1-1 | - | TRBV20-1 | CSASQGTNTEAFF | TGCAGTGCTAGCCAGGGGACCAACACTGAAGCTTTCTTT
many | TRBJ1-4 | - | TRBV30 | CAWSRGGREKLFF | TGTGCCTGGAGCCGGGGAGGTCGAGAGAAACTGTTTTTT
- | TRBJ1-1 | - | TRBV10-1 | CASSEIGRKAFF | TGCGCCAGCAGTGAAATTGGACGGAAAGCTTTCTTT
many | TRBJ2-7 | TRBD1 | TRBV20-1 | CSGSAGTGDYEQYF | TGCAGTGGCAGCGCCGGGACAGGGGACTACGAGCAGTACTTC
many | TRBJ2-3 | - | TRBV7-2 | CASSLVGSGVVDTQYF | TGTGCCAGCAGCTTAGTAGGGTCAGGGGTGGTAGATACGCAGTATTTT
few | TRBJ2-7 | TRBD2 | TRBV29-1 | CSAGKVRSGGEQYF | TGCAGCGCCGGTAAAGTTAGGAGCGGGGGCGAGCAGTACTTC
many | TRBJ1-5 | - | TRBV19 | CASSILRGDQPQHF | TGTGCCAGTAGTATCTTGCGGGGGGATCAGCCCCAGCATTTT
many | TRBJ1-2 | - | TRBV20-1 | CSAEVGAQGTNYGYTF | TGCAGTGCAGAAGTGGGCGCCCAGGGAACTAACTATGGCTACACCTTC
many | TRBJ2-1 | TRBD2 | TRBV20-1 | CSAAGLAEYNEQFF | TGCAGTGCCGCCGGACTAGCGGAGTACAATGAGCAGTTCTTC
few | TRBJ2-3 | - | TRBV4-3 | CASSQEIGGMTDTQYF | TGCGCCAGCAGCCAAGAAATAGGCGGGATGACAGATACGCAGTATTTT
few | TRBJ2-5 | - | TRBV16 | CASSYTANQETQYF | TGTGCCAGCAGCTACACAGCCAACCAAGAGACCCAGTACTTC
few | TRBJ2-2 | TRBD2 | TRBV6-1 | CASSEGLAATGELFF | TGTGCCAGCAGTGAGGGACTAGCGGCAACCGGGGAGCTGTTTTTT
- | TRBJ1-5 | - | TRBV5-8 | CASSSRGQGDNQPQHF | TGTGCCAGCAGCTCCCGGGGGCAGGGTGACAATCAGCCCCAGCATTTT
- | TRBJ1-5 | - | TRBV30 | CAWSVQGRSFNQPQHF | TGTGCCTGGAGTGTACAGGGCAGGTCGTTCAATCAGCCCCAGCATTTT
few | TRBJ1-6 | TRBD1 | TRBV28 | CASSFRRGLSSYNSPLHF | TGTGCCAGCAGTTTTCGAAGGGGGCTAAGCTCCTATAATTCACCCCTCCACTTT
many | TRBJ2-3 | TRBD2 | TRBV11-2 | CASRRTGAGNTDTQYF | TGTGCCAGCAGACGGACGGGAGCGGGAAACACAGATACGCAGTATTTT
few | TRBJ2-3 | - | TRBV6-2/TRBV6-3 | CASRSPGAGTDTQYF | TGTGCCAGCAGGAGCCCAGGGGCAGGGACAGATACGCAGTATTTT
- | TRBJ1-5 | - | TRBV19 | CASSLGLDDNQPQHF | TGTGCCAGTAGTTTGGGCCTCGATGACAATCAGCCCCAGCATTTT
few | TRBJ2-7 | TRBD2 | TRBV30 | CAWSGYAASGSYEQYF | TGTGCCTGGAGTGGGTATGCAGCTAGCGGGAGCTACGAGCAGTACTTC
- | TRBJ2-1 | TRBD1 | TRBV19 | CASSIEGQAFNEQFF | TGTGCCAGTAGTATAGAGGGACAGGCCTTCAATGAGCAGTTCTTC
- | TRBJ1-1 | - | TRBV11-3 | CASSGGRGTEAFF | TGTGCCAGCAGTGGGGGCAGGGGAACTGAAGCTTTCTTT
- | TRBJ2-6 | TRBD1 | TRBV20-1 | CSAERDRGSFGANVLTF | TGCAGTGCCGAACGGGACAGGGGAAGCTTTGGGGCCAACGTCCTGACTTTC